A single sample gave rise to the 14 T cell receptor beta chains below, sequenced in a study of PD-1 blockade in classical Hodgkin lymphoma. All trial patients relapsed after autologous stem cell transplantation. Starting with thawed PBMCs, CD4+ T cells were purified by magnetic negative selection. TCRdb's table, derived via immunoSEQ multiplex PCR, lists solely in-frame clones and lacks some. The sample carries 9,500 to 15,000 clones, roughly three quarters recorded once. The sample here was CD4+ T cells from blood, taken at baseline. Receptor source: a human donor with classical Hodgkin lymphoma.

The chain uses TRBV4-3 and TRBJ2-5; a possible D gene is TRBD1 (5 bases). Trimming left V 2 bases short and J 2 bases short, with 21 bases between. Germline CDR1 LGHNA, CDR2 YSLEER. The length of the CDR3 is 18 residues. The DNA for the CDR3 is TGCGCCAGCAGCCAACTCCCCACCCTGGCAGGGATGCAAGAGACCCAGTACTTC. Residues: CASSQLPTLAGMQETQYF.

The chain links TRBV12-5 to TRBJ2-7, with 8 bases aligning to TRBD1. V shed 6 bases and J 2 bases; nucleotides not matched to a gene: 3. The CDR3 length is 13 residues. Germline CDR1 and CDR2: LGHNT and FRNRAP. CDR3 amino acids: CASGGTGAYEQYF. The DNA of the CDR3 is TGTGCTAGTGGAGGGACAGGCGCCTACGAGCAGTACTTC.

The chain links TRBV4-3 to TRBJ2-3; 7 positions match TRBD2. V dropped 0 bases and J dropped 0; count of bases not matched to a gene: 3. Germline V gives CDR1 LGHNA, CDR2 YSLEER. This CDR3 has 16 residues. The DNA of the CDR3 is TGCGCCAGCAGCCAAGAAGGGCGGGGGAGCACAGATACGCAGTATTTT. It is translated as CASSQEGRGSTDTQYF.

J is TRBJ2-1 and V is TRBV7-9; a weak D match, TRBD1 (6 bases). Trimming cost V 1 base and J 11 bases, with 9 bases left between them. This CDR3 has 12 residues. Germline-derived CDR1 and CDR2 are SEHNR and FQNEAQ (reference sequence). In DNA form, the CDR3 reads TGTGCCAGCAGCTTAGAGCAGGGGAAGCAGTTCTTC. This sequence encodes CASSLEQGKQFF.

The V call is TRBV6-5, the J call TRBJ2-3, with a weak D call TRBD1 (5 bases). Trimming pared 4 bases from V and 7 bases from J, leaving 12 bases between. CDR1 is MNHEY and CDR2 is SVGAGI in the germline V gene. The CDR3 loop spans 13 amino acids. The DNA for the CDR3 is TGTGCCAGCAGTTTTAGTCAGGGAAATACGCAGTATTTT. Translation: CASSFSQGNTQYF.

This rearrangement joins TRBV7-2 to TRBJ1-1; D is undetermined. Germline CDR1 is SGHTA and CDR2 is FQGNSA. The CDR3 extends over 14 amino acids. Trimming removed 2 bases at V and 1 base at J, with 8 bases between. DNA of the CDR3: TGTGCCAGCAGCTTAAGGATCTCGAACACTGAAGCTTTCTTT. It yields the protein CASSLRISNTEAFF.

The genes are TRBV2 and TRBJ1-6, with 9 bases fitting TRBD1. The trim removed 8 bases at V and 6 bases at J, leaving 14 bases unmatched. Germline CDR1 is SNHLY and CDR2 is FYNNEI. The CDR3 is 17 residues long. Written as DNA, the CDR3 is TGTGCCAGCGAAGGAGTAAAACAGGGGGCGGGTAATTCACCCCTCCACTTT. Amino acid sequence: CASEGVKQGAGNSPLHF.

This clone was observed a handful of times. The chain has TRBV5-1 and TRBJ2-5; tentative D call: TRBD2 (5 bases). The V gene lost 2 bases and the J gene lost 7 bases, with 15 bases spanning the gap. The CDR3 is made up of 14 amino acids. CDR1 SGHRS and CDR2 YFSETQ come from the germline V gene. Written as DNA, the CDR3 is TGCGCCAGCAGCTTACTCGGACTCACGGGGACCCAGTACTTC. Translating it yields CASSLLGLTGTQYF.

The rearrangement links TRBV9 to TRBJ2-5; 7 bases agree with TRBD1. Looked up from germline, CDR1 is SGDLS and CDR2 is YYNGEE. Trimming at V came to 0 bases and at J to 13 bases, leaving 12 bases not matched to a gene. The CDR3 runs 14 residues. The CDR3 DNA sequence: TGTGCCAGCAGCGTAGAAGAAATGGGGACAGTCCCGTACTTC. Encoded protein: CASSVEEMGTVPYF.

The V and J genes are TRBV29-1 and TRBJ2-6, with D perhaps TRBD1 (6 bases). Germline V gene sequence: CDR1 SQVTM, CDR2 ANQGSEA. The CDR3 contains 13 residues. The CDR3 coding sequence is TGCTGTACAACAGGGAGTGGGGCCAACGTCCTGACTTTC. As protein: CCTTGSGANVLTF.

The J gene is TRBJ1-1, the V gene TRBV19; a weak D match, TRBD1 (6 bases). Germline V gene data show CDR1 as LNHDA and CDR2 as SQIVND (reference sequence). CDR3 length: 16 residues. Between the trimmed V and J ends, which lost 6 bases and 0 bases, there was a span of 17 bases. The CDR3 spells CASSIGGARMNTEAFF. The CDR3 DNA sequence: TGTGCCAGTAGCATTGGGGGGGCGCGTATGAACACTGAAGCTTTCTTT.

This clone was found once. CDR3 in amino acids: CASRRGPIEKLFF. CDR3 DNA: TGTGCCAGTAGAAGGGGGCCCATTGAAAAACTGTTTTTT. The chain uses TRBV19 and TRBJ1-4; 7 positions match TRBD1. Per the germline V gene, CDR1 is LNHDA and CDR2 is SQIVND (reference sequence). The trim removed 6 bases at V and 7 bases at J, leaving 5 bases unmatched. The CDR3 runs to 13 residues.

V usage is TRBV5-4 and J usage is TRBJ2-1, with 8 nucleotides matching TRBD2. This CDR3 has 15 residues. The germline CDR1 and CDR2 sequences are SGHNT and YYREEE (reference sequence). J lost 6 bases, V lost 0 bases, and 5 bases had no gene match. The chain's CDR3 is CASSLGLAGLNEQFF. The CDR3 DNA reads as TGTGCCAGCAGCTTGGGTCTAGCGGGTCTCAATGAGCAGTTCTTC. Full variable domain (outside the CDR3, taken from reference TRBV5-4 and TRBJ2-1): ETGVTQSPTHLIKTRGQQVTLRCSSQSGHNTVSWYQQALGQGPQFIFQYYREEENGRGNFPPRFSGLQFPNYSSELNVNALELDDSALYLCASSLGLAGLNEQFFGPGTRLTVL.

The CDR3 is CATGQGDFETQYF. DNA of the CDR3: TGTGCCACTGGACAGGGGGATTTCGAGACCCAGTACTTC. The rearrangement uses TRBV10-3 and TRBJ2-5; 10 bases are shared with TRBD1. CDR3 size: 13 residues. V lost 10 bases and J lost 5; bases outside the gene matches: 7. Germline assignment: CDR1 ENHRY and CDR2 SYGVKD.